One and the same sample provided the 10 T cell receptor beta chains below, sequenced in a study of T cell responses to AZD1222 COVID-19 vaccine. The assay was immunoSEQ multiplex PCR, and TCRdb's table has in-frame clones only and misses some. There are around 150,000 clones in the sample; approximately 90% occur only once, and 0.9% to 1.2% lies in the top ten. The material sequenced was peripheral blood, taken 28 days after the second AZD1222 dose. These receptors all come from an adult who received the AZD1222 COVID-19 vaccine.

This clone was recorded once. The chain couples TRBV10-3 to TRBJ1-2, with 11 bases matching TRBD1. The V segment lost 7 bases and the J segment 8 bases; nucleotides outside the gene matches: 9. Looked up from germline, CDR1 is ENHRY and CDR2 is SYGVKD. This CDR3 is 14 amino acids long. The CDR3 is CAITPDRGHKGYTF. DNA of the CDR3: TGTGCCATCACTCCGGACAGGGGGCATAAGGGCTACACCTTC.

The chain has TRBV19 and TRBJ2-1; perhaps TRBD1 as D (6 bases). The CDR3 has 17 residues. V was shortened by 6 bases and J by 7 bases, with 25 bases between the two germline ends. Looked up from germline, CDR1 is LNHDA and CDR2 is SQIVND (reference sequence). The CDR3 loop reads CASRDEPAGDGINEQFF. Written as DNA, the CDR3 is TGTGCCAGTAGGGACGAACCGGCAGGGGATGGTATTAATGAGCAGTTCTTC.

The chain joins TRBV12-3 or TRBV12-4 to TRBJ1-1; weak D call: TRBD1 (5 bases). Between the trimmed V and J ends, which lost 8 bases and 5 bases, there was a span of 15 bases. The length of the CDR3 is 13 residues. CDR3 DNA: TGTGCCAGCGGCAGCACCCGGGGGACTGAAGCTTTCTTT. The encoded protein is CASGSTRGTEAFF.

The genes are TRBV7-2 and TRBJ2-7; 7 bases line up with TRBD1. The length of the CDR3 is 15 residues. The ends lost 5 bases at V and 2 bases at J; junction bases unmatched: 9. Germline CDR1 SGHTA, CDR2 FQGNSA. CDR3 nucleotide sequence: TGTGCCAGCAGCACCGGACAGGCCGGGACCTACGAGCAGTACTTC. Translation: CASSTGQAGTYEQYF.

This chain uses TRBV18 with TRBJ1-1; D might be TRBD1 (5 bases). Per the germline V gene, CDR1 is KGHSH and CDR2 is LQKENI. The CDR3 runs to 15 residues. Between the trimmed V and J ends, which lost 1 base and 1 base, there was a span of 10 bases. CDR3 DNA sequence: TGTGCCAGCTCACCACTGTGGGGCTCGAACACTGAAGCTTTCTTT. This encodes CASSPLWGSNTEAFF.

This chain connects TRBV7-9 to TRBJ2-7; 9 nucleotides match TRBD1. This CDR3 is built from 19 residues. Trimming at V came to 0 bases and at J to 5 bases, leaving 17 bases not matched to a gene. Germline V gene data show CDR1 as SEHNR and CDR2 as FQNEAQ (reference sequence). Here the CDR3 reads CASSLAYQDEGTGLNEQYF. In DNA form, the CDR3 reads TGTGCCAGCAGCTTAGCGTACCAAGATGAAGGGACAGGGCTCAACGAGCAGTACTTC. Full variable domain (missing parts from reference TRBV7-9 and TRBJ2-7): DTGVSQNPRHKITKRGQNVTFRCDPISEHNRLYWYRQTLGQGPEFLTYFQNEAQLEKSRLLSDRFSAERPKGSFSTLEIQRTEQGDSAMYLCASSLAYQDEGTGLNEQYFGPGTRLTVT.

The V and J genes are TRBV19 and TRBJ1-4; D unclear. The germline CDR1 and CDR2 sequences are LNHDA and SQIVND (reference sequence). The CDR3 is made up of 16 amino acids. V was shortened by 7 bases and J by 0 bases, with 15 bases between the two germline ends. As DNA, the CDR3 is TGTGCCAGTAAGGACCCAGGCAGGACAACTAATGAAAAACTGTTTTTT. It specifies CASKDPGRTTNEKLFF.

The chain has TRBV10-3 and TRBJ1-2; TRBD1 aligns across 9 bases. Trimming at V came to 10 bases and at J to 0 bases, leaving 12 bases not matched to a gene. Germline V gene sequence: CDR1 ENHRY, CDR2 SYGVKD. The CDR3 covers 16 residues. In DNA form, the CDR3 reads TGTGCCACCTGGACAGGGGCGATTTTAGCTAACTATGGCTACACCTTC. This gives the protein CATWTGAILANYGYTF.

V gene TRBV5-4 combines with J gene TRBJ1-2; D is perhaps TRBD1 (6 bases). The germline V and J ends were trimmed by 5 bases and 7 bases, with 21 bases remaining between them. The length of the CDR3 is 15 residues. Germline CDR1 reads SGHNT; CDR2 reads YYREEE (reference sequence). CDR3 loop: CASSGQPEGLSGYTF. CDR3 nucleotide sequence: TGTGCCAGCAGTGGACAGCCGGAGGGGCTATCTGGCTACACCTTC.

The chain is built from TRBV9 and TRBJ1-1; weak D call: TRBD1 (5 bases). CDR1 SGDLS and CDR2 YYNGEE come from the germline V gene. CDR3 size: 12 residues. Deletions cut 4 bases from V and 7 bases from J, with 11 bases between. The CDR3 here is CASSPGTDEAFF. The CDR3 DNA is TGTGCCAGCAGCCCCGGGACGGATGAAGCTTTCTTT.